The rows below give T cell receptor beta chains drawn from one sample of a study of T cells in Graves' hyperthyroidism and ophthalmopathy. TCRdb passed the multiplex PCR reads through MiXCR, listing each CDR3 protein once. The sample has about 610,000 distinct CDR3 sequences, about 43% seen once. The specimen sequenced was peripheral blood or thyroid tissue (not recorded which). These receptors were obtained from a woman aged 18-29 years with Graves' hyperthyroidism. CDR3s include the opening cysteine and the closing phenylalanine or tryptophan. The order of the fields is clone size, V gene, J gene, D gene, CDR3 DNA, CDR3 protein. The D gene is left open where the match is weak. Size is omitted from some rows. Given values are once, few, many or a class for expanded clones.

>many|TRBV7-3|TRBJ1-4|NA
TGTGCCAGCAGCTTAAATGGTGGTGAAAAACTGTTTTTT
CASSLNGGEKLFF
>NA|TRBV29-1|TRBJ1-1|NA
TGCAGCACCTTGGTGGGCGATGGTCTGAACACTGAAGCTTTCTTT
CSTLVGDGLNTEAFF
>NA|TRBV7-3|TRBJ2-7|TRBD1
TGTGCCAGCCGCACCTATCTCCGGGACAGGATTACCTACGAGCAGTACTTC
CASRTYLRDRITYEQYF
>many|TRBV2|TRBJ2-7|TRBD2
TGTGCCAGCCTAGCGGGCTATAGCACCTACGAGCAGTACTTC
CASLAGYSTYEQYF
>many|TRBV7-2|TRBJ2-7|TRBD2
TGTGCCAGCAGCCCCCTAGCGGGTCCTCCGGACTTC
CASSPLAGPPDF
>many|TRBV7-2|TRBJ2-2|NA
TGTGCCAGCAGCTTAGAGTGGACCCCCGGGGAGCTGTTTTTT
CASSLEWTPGELFF
>NA|TRBV6-5|TRBJ1-5|TRBD1
TGTGCCAGCAGTAACCCGGGACAGGCGGACAATCAGCCCCAGCATTTT
CASSNPGQADNQPQHF
>many|TRBV29-1|TRBJ1-2|NA
TGCAGCGTTGCTGGCAGGGGATCCTATGGCTACACCTTC
CSVAGRGSYGYTF
>many|TRBV19|TRBJ2-5|TRBD1
TGTGCCAGTAGTATTCGACAGGGAGTAATCCAAGAGACCCAGTACTTC
CASSIRQGVIQETQYF
>many|TRBV20-1|TRBJ2-7|NA
TGCAGTGCTAGAGGAAAAGCGGGCTTAAAGAACGAGCAGTACTTC
CSARGKAGLKNEQYF
>NA|TRBV19|TRBJ2-3|TRBD2
TGTGCCAGTACTCCTCGGGGGGGCGCAGAGGAAGATACGCAGTATTTT
CASTPRGGAEEDTQYF
>NA|TRBV7-9|TRBJ1-1|TRBD1
TGTGCCAGCACCCTGACAGGGGCAGGGAAGGCTTTCTTT
CASTLTGAGKAFF
>few|TRBV20-1|TRBJ2-2|TRBD2
TGCAGTGCTAGAGCCAGTTGGACTAGCGGGAGAGCCGGGGAGCTGTTTTTT
CSARASWTSGRAGELFF
>NA|TRBV20-1|TRBJ1-1|NA
TGCAGTGCCAGCAGCTTAACGCCCGGGAACACTGAAGCTTTCTTT
CSASSLTPGNTEAFF
>NA|TRBV9|TRBJ1-2|NA
TGTGCCAGCAGTTTAGAGACAGGCTCAAACTATGGCTACACCTTC
CASSLETGSNYGYTF
>NA|TRBV20-1|TRBJ2-6|NA
TGCAGTGCTAGCGGCGGGGCCAACGTCCCGACTTTC
CSASGGANVPTF
>once|TRBV2|TRBJ1-4|NA
TGTGCCAGCAGGGGACTAGCGGGAGGTGAAAAACTGTTTTTT
CASRGLAGGEKLFF
>NA|TRBV4-3|TRBJ2-2|TRBD2
TGCGCCAGCAGCCGCCTAGCGGGAAGTGGCACCGGGGAGCTGTTTTTT
CASSRLAGSGTGELFF
>NA|TRBV6-6|TRBJ2-2|TRBD2
TGTGCCAGCAGTTACTATAGCGGGACTTCCAGGAACACCGGGGAGCTGTCTTGG
CASSYYSGTSRNTGELSW
>many|TRBV12-3/TRBV12-4|TRBJ1-3|NA
TGTGCCAGCCAAAGCCAGGGTGGCACCATATATTTT
CASQSQGGTIYF
>many|TRBV2|TRBJ1-2|NA
TGTGCCAGCAGTGCGGGAGGCAGCTATGGCTACACCTTC
CASSAGGSYGYTF
>NA|TRBV12-3/TRBV12-4|TRBJ2-3|TRBD2
TGTGCCAGCAGCTCCGGACTAGCGGGAGTGGCAGATACGCAGTATTTT
CASSSGLAGVADTQYF
>many|TRBV2|TRBJ1-3|TRBD1
TGTGCCAGCAGTGTTCTATTGACAGGGAAGATTGATGGAAACACCATATATTTT
CASSVLLTGKIDGNTIYF
>few|TRBV12-3/TRBV12-4|TRBJ2-7|NA
TGTGCCAGCAGCCGAATCTCCCTAGCTTCCTCTTACGAGCAGTACTTC
CASSRISLASSYEQYF
>few|TRBV27|TRBJ2-6|NA
TGTGCCAGCAGTATGTGGGGGACCTCTGGGGCCAACGTCCTGACTTTC
CASSMWGTSGANVLTF
>NA|TRBV18|TRBJ2-5|TRBD1
TGTGCCAGCTCACGAGAGACAGGGTGGGGTCAAGAGACCCAGTACTTC
CASSRETGWGQETQYF
>once|TRBV6-6|TRBJ1-6|TRBD1
TGTGCCAGCAGTTACCTCGGGACAGGGGGGTCACCCCTCCACTTT
CASSYLGTGGSPLHF
>many|TRBV2|TRBJ1-1|NA
TGTGCCAGGTCGTCAGAGGACCCGAACACTGAAGCTTTCTTT
CARSSEDPNTEAFF